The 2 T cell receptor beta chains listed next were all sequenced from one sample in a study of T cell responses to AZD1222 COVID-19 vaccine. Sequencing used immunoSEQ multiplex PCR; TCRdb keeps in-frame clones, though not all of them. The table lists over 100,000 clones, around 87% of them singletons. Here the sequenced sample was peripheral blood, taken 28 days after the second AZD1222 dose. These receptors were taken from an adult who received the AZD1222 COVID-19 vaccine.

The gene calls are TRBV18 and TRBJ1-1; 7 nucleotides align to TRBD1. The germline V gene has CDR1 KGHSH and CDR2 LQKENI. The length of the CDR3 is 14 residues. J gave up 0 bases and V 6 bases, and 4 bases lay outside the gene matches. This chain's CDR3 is CASSLTGVNTEAFF. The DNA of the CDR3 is TGTGCCAGCTCCCTCACAGGGGTGAACACTGAAGCTTTCTTT.

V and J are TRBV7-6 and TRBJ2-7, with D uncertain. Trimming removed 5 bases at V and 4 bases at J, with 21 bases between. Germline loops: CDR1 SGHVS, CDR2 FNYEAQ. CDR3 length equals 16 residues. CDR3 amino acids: CASSLRALGPLYEQYF. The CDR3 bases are TGTGCCAGCAGCCTACGGGCTTTAGGACCTCTTTACGAGCAGTACTTC. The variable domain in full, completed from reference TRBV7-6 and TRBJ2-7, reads GAGVSQSPRYKVTKRGQDVALRCDPISGHVSLYWYRQALGQGPEFLTYFNYEAQQDKSGLPNDRFSAERPEGSISTLTIQRTEQRDSAMYRCASSLRALGPLYEQYFGPGTRLTVT.